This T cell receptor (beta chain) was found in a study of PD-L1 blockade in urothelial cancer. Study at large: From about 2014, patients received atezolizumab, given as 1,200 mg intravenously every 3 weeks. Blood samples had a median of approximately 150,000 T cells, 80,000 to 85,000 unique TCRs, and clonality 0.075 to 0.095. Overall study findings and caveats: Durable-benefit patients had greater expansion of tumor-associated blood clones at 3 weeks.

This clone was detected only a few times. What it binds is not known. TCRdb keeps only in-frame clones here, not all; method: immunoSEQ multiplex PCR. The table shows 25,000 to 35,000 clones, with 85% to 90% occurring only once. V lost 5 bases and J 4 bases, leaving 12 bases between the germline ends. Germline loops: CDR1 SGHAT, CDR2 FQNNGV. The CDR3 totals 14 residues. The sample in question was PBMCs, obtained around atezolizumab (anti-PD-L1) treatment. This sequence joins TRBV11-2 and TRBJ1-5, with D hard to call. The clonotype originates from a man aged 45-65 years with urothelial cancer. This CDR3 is CASSPFPGNQPQHF. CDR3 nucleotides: TGTGCCAGCAGCCCCTTCCCGGGGAATCAGCCCCAGCATTTT.